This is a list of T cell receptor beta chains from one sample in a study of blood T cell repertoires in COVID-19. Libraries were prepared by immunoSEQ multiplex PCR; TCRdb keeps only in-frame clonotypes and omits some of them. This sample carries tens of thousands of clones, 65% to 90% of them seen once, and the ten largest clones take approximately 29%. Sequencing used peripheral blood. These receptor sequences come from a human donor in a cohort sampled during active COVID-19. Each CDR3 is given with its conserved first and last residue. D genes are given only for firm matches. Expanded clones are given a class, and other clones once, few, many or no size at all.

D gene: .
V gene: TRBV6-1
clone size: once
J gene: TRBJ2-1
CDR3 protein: CASSEEPSAALYYNEQFF
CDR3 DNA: TGTGCCAGCAGTGAAGAGCCTAGCGCCGCCCTATACTACAATGAGCAGTTCTTC

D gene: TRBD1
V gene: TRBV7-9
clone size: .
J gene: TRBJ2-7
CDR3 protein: CASSPNAYRDSLEQYF
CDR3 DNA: TGTGCCAGCAGCCCAAATGCCTACCGGGACAGTTTGGAGCAGTACTTC

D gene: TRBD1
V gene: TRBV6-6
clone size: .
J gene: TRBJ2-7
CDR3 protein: CASSSEGARYEQYF
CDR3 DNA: TGTGCCAGCAGTTCCGAGGGGGCCCGGTACGAGCAGTACTTC

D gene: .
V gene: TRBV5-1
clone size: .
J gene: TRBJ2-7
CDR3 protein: CASSFAEEQYF
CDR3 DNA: TGCGCCAGCAGTTTTGCGGAGGAGCAGTACTTC

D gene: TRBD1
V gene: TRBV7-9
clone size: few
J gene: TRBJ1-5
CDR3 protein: CASSVGQGRGNQPQHF
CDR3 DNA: TGTGCCAGCAGCGTAGGACAGGGAAGAGGCAATCAGCCCCAGCATTTT

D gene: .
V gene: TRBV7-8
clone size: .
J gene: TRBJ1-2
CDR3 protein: CASSPVVGRGYGYTF
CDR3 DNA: TGTGCCAGCAGCCCTGTGGTCGGACGGGGCTATGGCTACACCTTC

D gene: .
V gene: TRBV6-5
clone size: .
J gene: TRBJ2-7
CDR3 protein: CASSYSPTDPYEQYF
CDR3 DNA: TGTGCCAGCAGTTACTCACCCACAGATCCCTACGAGCAGTACTTC

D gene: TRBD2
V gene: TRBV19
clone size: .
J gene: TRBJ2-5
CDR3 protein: CASSRLAGKETQYF
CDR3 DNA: TGTGCCAGTAGTAGACTAGCGGGTAAAGAGACCCAGTACTTC

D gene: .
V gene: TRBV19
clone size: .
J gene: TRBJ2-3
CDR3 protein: CASSIAPSTDTQYF
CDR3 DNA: TGTGCCAGTAGTATAGCCCCTAGCACAGATACGCAGTATTTT

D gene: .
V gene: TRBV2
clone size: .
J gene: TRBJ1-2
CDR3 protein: CASSVEGDNYGYTF
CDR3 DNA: TGTGCCAGCAGTGTCGAGGGAGACAACTATGGCTACACCTTC

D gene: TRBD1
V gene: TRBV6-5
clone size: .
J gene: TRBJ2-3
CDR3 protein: CASSPRDRVTDTQYF
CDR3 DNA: TGTGCCAGCAGTCCCCGGGACAGGGTGACAGATACGCAGTATTTT

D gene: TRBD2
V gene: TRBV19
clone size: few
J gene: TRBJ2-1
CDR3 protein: CASSSEREASLQFF
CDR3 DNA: TGTGCCAGTAGTAGCGAGCGGGAGGCCTCCCTGCAGTTCTTC

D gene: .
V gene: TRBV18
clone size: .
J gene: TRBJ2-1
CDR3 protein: CASSPRRTGGLAQSNEQFF
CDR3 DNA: TGTGCCAGCTCACCACGGCGGACAGGCGGACTAGCCCAAAGCAATGAGCAGTTCTTC

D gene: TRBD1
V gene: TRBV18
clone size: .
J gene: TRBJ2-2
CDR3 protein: CASSLGQGSTGELFF
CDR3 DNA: TGTGCCAGCTCACTCGGACAGGGTTCCACCGGGGAGCTGTTTTTT

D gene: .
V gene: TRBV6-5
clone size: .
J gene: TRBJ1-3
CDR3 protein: CASRSKAFSGNTIYF
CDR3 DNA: TGTGCCAGCAGATCCAAAGCCTTCTCTGGAAACACCATATATTTT

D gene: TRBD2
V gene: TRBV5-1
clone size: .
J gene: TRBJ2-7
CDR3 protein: CASSSRPQLALVSYEQYF
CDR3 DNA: TGCGCCAGCAGCTCCCGACCCCAACTAGCGCTCGTTTCCTACGAGCAGTACTTC

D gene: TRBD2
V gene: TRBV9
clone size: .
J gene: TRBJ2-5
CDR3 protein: CASSVLAGGWETQYF
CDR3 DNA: TGTGCCAGCAGCGTATTAGCGGGGGGCTGGGAGACCCAGTACTTC

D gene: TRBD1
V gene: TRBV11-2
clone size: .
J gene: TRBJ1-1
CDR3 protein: CASSVRGWGAEAFF
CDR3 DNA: TGTGCCAGCAGCGTCAGGGGGTGGGGTGCTGAAGCTTTCTTT

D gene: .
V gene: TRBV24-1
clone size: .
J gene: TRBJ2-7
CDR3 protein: CATSDPSRGGEQWYF
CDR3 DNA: TGTGCCACCAGTGATCCCTCAAGGGGGGGGGAGCAGTGGTACTTC

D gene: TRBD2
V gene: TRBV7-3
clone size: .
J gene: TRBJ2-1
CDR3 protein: CASSLSGGNEQFF
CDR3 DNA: TGTGCCAGCAGCTTAAGCGGGGGCAATGAGCAGTTCTTC

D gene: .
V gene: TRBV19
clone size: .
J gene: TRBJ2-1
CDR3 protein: CATDSGGLYNEQFF
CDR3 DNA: TGTGCCACCGATTCAGGGGGGCTCTACAATGAGCAGTTCTTC

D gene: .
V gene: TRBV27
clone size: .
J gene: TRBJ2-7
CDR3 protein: CATAHGAGEQYF
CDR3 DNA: TGTGCCACCGCCCACGGGGCGGGGGAGCAGTACTTC

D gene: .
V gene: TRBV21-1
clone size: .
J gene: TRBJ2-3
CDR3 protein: CASSTDRGGTDTQYF
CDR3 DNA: TGTGCCAGCAGTACTGACAGGGGGGGCACAGATACGCAGTATTTT

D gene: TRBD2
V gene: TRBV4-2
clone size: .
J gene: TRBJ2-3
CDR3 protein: CASSQDSASGGTDTQYF
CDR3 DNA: TGTGCCAGCAGCCAAGATTCGGCTAGCGGGGGCACAGATACGCAGTATTTT

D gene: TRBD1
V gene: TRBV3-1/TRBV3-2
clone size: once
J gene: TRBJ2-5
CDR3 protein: CASSQDRRGRETQYF
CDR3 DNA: TGTGCCAGCAGCCAAGATCGCAGGGGGCGAGAGACCCAGTACTTC

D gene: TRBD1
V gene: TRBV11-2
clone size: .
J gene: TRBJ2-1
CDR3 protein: CASSIAPGQGSYNEQFF
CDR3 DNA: TGTGCCAGCAGCATCGCCCCGGGACAGGGATCCTACAATGAGCAGTTCTTC

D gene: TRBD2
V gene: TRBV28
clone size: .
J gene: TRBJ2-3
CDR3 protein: CASSLELAEKEGTQYF
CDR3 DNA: TGTGCCAGCAGTTTGGAACTAGCGGAAAAGGAGGGTACGCAGTATTTT

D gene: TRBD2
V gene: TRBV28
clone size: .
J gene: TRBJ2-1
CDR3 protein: CASGTSGSSYNEQFF
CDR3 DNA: TGTGCCAGCGGGACTAGCGGGAGCTCCTACAATGAGCAGTTCTTC

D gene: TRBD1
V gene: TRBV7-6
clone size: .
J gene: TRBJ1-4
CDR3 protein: CASSPWTGAESEKLFF
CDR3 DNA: TGTGCCAGCAGCCCATGGACAGGGGCCGAGAGTGAAAAACTGTTTTTT

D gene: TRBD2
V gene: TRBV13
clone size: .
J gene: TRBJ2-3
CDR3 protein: CASSPLGLAGLTDTQYF
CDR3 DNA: TGTGCCAGCAGCCCCCTTGGGCTAGCGGGGCTCACAGATACGCAGTATTTT

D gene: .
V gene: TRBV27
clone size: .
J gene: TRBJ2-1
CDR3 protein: CASRLRAALNEQFF
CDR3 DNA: TGTGCCAGCAGGTTGAGAGCGGCATTGAATGAGCAGTTCTTC

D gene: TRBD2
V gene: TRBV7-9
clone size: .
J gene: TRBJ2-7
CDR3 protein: CASSVAGAPRPYF
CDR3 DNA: TGTGCCAGCAGCGTAGCGGGAGCACCCCGGCCGTACTTC

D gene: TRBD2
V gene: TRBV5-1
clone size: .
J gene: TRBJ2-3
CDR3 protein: CASSYNLAGTDTQYF
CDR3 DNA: TGCGCCAGCAGCTATAACCTAGCGGGCACAGATACGCAGTATTTT

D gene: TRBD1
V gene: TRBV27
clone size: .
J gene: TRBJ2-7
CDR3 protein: CASSFNGQGTFEQYF
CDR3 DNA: TGTGCCAGCAGTTTCAATGGACAGGGGACCTTCGAGCAGTACTTC

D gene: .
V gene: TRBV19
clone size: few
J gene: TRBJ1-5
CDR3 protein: CASSTDRGPSNQPQHF
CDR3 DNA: TGTGCCAGTAGTACGGATCGCGGCCCCAGCAATCAGCCCCAGCATTTT

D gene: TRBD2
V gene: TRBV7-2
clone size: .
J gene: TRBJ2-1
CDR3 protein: CASSWTSGLTNEQFF
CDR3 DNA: TGTGCCAGCAGCTGGACTAGCGGGCTAACCAATGAGCAGTTCTTC

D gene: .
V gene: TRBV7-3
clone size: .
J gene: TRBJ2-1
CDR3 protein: CASSFGGPLNEQFF
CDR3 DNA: TGTGCCAGCAGCTTCGGGGGGCCGCTCAATGAGCAGTTCTTC

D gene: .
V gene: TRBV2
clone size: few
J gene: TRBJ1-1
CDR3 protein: CASSLQGNTEAFF
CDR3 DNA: TGTGCCAGCAGTCTCCAGGGAAACACTGAAGCTTTCTTT

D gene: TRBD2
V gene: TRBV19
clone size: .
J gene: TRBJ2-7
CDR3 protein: CASSQGLAGTYEQYF
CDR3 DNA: TGTGCCAGTAGCCAAGGACTAGCGGGAACCTACGAGCAGTACTTC

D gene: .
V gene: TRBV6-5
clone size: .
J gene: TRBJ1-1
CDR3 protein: CASSSPRNTEAFF
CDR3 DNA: TGTGCCAGCAGTAGCCCCCGGAACACTGAAGCTTTCTTT

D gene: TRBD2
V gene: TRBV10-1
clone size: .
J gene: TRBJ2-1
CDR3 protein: CASSAGLGLAGGNEQFF
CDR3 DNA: TGCGCCAGCAGTGCCGGACTGGGACTAGCGGGCGGCAATGAGCAGTTCTTC

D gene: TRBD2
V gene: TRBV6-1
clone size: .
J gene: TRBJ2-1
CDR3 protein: CASSEGPGLVSEQFF
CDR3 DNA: TGTGCCAGCAGTGAAGGACCGGGACTAGTGAGTGAGCAGTTCTTC

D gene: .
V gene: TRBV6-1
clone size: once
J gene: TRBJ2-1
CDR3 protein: CASSELFSSSYNEQFF
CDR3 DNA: TGTGCCAGCAGTGAGTTGTTTTCGAGCTCCTACAATGAGCAGTTCTTC

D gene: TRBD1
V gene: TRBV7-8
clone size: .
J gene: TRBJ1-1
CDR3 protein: CASSTPGTGGTEAFF
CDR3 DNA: TGTGCCAGCAGCACCCCCGGGACAGGGGGCACTGAAGCTTTCTTT